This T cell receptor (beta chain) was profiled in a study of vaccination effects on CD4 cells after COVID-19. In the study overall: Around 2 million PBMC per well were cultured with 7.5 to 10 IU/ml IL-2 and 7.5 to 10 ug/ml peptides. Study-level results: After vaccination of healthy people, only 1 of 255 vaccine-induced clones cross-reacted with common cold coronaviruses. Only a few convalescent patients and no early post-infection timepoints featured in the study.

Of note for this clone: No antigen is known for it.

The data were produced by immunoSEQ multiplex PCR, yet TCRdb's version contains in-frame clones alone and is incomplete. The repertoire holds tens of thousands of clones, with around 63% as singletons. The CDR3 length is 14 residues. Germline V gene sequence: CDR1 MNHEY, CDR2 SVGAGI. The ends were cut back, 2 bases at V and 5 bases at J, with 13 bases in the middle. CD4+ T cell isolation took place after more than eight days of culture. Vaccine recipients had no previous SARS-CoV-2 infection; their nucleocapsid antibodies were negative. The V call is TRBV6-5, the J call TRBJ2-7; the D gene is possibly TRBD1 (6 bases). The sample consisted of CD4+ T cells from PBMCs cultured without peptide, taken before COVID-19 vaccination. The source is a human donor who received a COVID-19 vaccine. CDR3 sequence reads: CASSYDRQWNEQYF. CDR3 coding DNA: TGTGCCAGCAGTTACGACAGGCAGTGGAACGAGCAGTACTTC.